This entry is about one T cell receptor beta chain. Its antigen is as yet unknown. The CDR3 loop spans 13 amino acids. V dropped 3 bases and J dropped 2 bases, with 10 bases sitting between them. CDR1 and CDR2 (germline): DFQATT, SNEGSKA (reference sequence). A single record per CDR3 protein comes from TCRdb applying MiXCR to the reads. The table includes around 110,000 distinct CDR3 sequences, about 9.4% detected once. The record originates from a study of T cell repertoires in cytomegalovirus infection. The sequencing sample was made of PBMCs, sequenced either directly or after in vitro stimulation (not recorded which). V is TRBV20-1 and J is TRBJ1-2, with D perhaps matching TRBD1 (5 bases). The receptor was derived from a human donor in good health (CMV status not recorded). Some clones in this sample may be carry-over from other donors' samples. The CDR3 here is CSARDTPNYGYTF. CDR3 bases: TGCAGTGCTAGGGACACCCCAAACTATGGCTACACCTTC.